These T cell receptor beta chains were read from a single sample in a study of fetal regulatory T cell absence and autoimmunity. The data were produced by immunoSEQ multiplex PCR, yet TCRdb's version contains in-frame clones alone and is incomplete. This table has approximately 46,000 clones, around 83% appearing once. Sample: cord blood. The source is a newborn boy with IPEX syndrome. The CDR3 runs from the conserved cysteine through the conserved F or W. The D gene is left open where the match is weak. The size entry is marked missing in some rows and otherwise reads once, few, many or a size class.

j_gene	len	d_gene	abundance	v_gene	CDR3nt	CDR3aa
TRBJ1-1	15	-	-	TRBV7-6	TGTGCCAGCAGCTTACTCCCTTACCGGGGGACTGAAGCTTTCTTT	CASSLLPYRGTEAFF
TRBJ2-1	16	TRBD1	-	TRBV7-9	TGTGCCAGCAGTCGGTTCGGGACAGGGGGTGTGAATGAGCAGTTCTTC	CASSRFGTGGVNEQFF
TRBJ2-1	16	TRBD2	-	TRBV27	TGTGCCAGCAGTCTTCGGGGGAGCGGGGGGTACAATGAGCAGTTCTTC	CASSLRGSGGYNEQFF
TRBJ1-2	10	-	-	TRBV7-9	TGTGCCAGCAGCTCAGACGGCTACACCTTC	CASSSDGYTF
TRBJ1-1	14	TRBD1	-	TRBV18	TGTGCCAGCACCAGACAGGGGGCAGGAACTGAAGCTTTCTTT	CASTRQGAGTEAFF
TRBJ1-2	16	TRBD1	-	TRBV11-2	TGTGCCAGCAGCTTACCTCAGAGAGACAGGGACTATGGCTACACCTTC	CASSLPQRDRDYGYTF
TRBJ1-1	14	-	-	TRBV4-2	TGTGCCAGCAGCTTGGACAGCAAGAACACTGAAGCTTTCTTT	CASSLDSKNTEAFF
TRBJ2-3	16	-	-	TRBV11-2	TGTGCCAGCAGCTTAGATCTGGCCAGCGGTAAGAATACGCAGTATTTT	CASSLDLASGKNTQYF
TRBJ1-5	15	-	-	TRBV7-2	TGTGCCAGCAGCTTACAGTGGGGATCGGACCAGCCCCAGCATTTT	CASSLQWGSDQPQHF
TRBJ1-6	16	TRBD1	-	TRBV19	TGTGCCAGTAGTATGCTACCGGGACAGGGCCATTCACCCCTCCACTTT	CASSMLPGQGHSPLHF
TRBJ2-2	17	-	-	TRBV5-1	TGCGCCAGCAGCTCACCGCTCCAGCGTCTGAACACCGGGGAGCTGTTTTTT	CASSSPLQRLNTGELFF
TRBJ1-2	14	-	-	TRBV27	TGTGCCAGCAGTTCAGGAGGGACCCACTATGGCTACACCTTC	CASSSGGTHYGYTF
TRBJ2-5	16	TRBD2	-	TRBV5-6	TGTGCCAGCAGCTTGGTGGCGGGGGGGGGCGAAGAGACCCAGTACTTC	CASSLVAGGGEETQYF
TRBJ2-1	15	TRBD2	-	TRBV5-1	TGCGCCAGCAGCTTGCGGGAGGGCTCCTACAATGAGCAGTTCTTC	CASSLREGSYNEQFF
TRBJ2-7	14	-	-	TRBV27	TGTGCCAGCAGTTTAGGGGCCGCCTCCTACGAGCAGTACTTC	CASSLGAASYEQYF
TRBJ2-5	13	-	-	TRBV7-7	TGTGCTAGCAGCTTAAGGGTACAAGAGACCCAGTACTTC	CASSLRVQETQYF
TRBJ2-4	12	-	-	TRBV6-5	TGTGCCAGCAGTTACTTCGGGGGTCCACAGTACTTC	CASSYFGGPQYF
TRBJ2-1	19	TRBD2	-	TRBV4-1	TGCGCCAGCAGCCACCCCGGACTAGCGGGACTGGGCTCCTACAATGAGCAGTTCTTC	CASSHPGLAGLGSYNEQFF
TRBJ2-1	13	TRBD2	-	TRBV6-6	TGTGCCAGCGGTGGGCTAGCGGGGAATGAGCAGTTCTTC	CASGGLAGNEQFF
TRBJ1-2	13	-	-	TRBV5-1	TGCGCCAGCAGGCAGGACGGGACGGATGGCTACACCTTC	CASRQDGTDGYTF
TRBJ2-7	14	TRBD2	few	TRBV19	TGTGCCAGTAGTCCCCCCGGGGGGGCCTACGAGCAGTACTTC	CASSPPGGAYEQYF
TRBJ2-1	15	-	once	TRBV6-5	TGTGCCAGCAGTTATAGGACGGACCTTTACAATGAGCAGTTCTTC	CASSYRTDLYNEQFF
TRBJ1-2	13	TRBD1	-	TRBV19	TGTGCCAGTAGTATGAAACAGGGGGATGGCTACACCTTC	CASSMKQGDGYTF
TRBJ1-1	16	TRBD1	-	TRBV15	TGTGCCACCAGCAGAGAACCGAGCGACAGGGGGCCTGAAGCTTTCTTT	CATSREPSDRGPEAFF
TRBJ2-1	13	-	-	TRBV7-9	TGTGCCAGCAGCTCTCTCAGGGACAATGAGCAGTTCTTC	CASSSLRDNEQFF
TRBJ2-3	12	-	-	TRBV5-4	TGTGCCAGCAACACAGGCACAGATACGCAGTATTTT	CASNTGTDTQYF
TRBJ2-1	11	-	-	TRBV14	TGTGCCAGCAGCCAAGGGCCAGTGAAGTTCTTC	CASSQGPVKFF
TRBJ1-2	13	TRBD1	-	TRBV6-1	TGTGCCACCAGCCAGGGGGGCGGCTATGGCTACACCTTC	CATSQGGGYGYTF
TRBJ2-4	19	TRBD2	-	TRBV10-3	TGTGCCATCAGCGAACCATTACTTAGCGGGAAAGAGGCCAAAAACATTCAGTACTTC	CAISEPLLSGKEAKNIQYF
TRBJ2-7	18	TRBD1	-	TRBV14	TGTGCCAGCAGCCTTATTGAACAGGGGGCGGGCCGGCCCTACGAGCAGTACTTC	CASSLIEQGAGRPYEQYF
TRBJ2-5	12	-	-	TRBV4-3	TGCGCCAGCAGCCACAATGGGGAGACCCAGTACTTC	CASSHNGETQYF
TRBJ1-1	13	-	-	TRBV7-9	TGTGCCAGCAGCTTAGTCGGGGACCTTGCAGCTTTCTTT	CASSLVGDLAAFF
TRBJ2-5	13	-	-	TRBV7-9	TGTGCCAGCAGCTTATTTGGGGCGGAGACCCAGTACTTC	CASSLFGAETQYF
TRBJ1-1	13	-	-	TRBV29-1	TGCAGCGTTGAGGAAAGGGTGAACACTGAAGCTTTCTTT	CSVEERVNTEAFF
TRBJ1-3	13	TRBD1	-	TRBV2	TGTGCCAGCAACGGGACAGAGCTAAACACCATATATTTT	CASNGTELNTIYF
TRBJ2-3	12	-	-	TRBV6-5	TGTGCCAGCAGTTACGGCAGGGATACGCAGTATTTT	CASSYGRDTQYF
TRBJ2-7	14	TRBD2	-	TRBV5-5	TGTGCCAGCAGCTTACTAGCGCACGCCTACGAGCAGTACTTC	CASSLLAHAYEQYF
TRBJ2-3	14	TRBD2	once	TRBV9	TGTGCCAGCAGCGTAGCGGGGGGGCCAGATACGCAGTATTTT	CASSVAGGPDTQYF
TRBJ2-7	12	-	-	TRBV2	TGTGCCAGCGGGGGGGCCGGCGACGAGCAGTACTTC	CASGGAGDEQYF
TRBJ2-7	16	-	-	TRBV27	TGTGCCAGCAGTTTATCAACGGGACGGAGTTTCTACGAGCAGTACTTC	CASSLSTGRSFYEQYF
TRBJ1-2	13	-	-	TRBV7-9	TGTGCCAGCAGCTTGGACGGAGGCTATGGCTACACCTTC	CASSLDGGYGYTF
TRBJ2-2	19	TRBD2	-	TRBV9	TGTGCCAGCAGCGTAGGGCCGACTAGCGGGGGGATGAACACCGGGGAGCTGTTTTTT	CASSVGPTSGGMNTGELFF
TRBJ2-1	14	-	-	TRBV27	TGTGCCAGCAGTTTGCGGGCCTCCTACAATGAGCAGTTCTTC	CASSLRASYNEQFF
TRBJ1-6	13	-	few	TRBV5-6	TGTGCCAGCAGCTTATGGGGTAATTCACCCCTCCACTTT	CASSLWGNSPLHF
TRBJ1-5	15	-	-	TRBV10-2	TGCGCCAGCAGTCAGGGCCCCGCCATGAGTCAGCCCCAGCATTTT	CASSQGPAMSQPQHF
TRBJ2-7	14	TRBD2	few	TRBV7-8	TGTGCCAGCAGCTTGACTAGCGCATCCTACGAGCAGTACTTC	CASSLTSASYEQYF
TRBJ1-6	16	-	few	TRBV2	TGTGCCAGCAGTGTTTTACAGGGCCGCGACAATTCACCCCTCCACTTT	CASSVLQGRDNSPLHF
TRBJ2-7	11	-	-	TRBV11-2	TGTGCCAGCAGCAAGGGAGAGGAGCAGTACTTC	CASSKGEEQYF
TRBJ1-6	15	-	-	TRBV9	TGTGCCAGCAGCGTAGCCGATACAGGGAATTCACCCCTCCACTTT	CASSVADTGNSPLHF